The rows below give T cell receptor beta chains drawn from one sample of a study of Tregs in tolerant kidney transplant recipients. Sequenced by immunoSEQ multiplex PCR; TCRdb stores in-frame clones only, minus some. The data show under 100,000 clones, around 90% seen once. Input material: CD8+ T cells from blood. All receptors derive from a human donor in good health. CDR3s include the opening cysteine and the closing phenylalanine or tryptophan. A D gene is named only where the DNA matches it firmly. Size tells how often a clone was seen (once, few, many) or the class of an expanded clone, and some rows leave it out.

d_call	clone_size	v_call	j_call	cdr3_nt	cdr3_aa
.	.	TRBV7-6	TRBJ2-3	TGTGCCAGCAGCTTGAGGGGAGCTAGCACAGATACGCAGTATTTT	CASSLRGASTDTQYF
.	.	TRBV5-1	TRBJ1-1	TGCGCCAGCAGCGACCGCCTTGGCACTGAAGCTTTCTTT	CASSDRLGTEAFF
TRBD1	.	TRBV11-3	TRBJ2-2	TGTGCCAGCAGGCAAACGCGTGAGAGGGGGCTCACCGGGGAGCTGTTTTTT	CASRQTRERGLTGELFF
.	.	TRBV7-9	TRBJ1-5	TGTGCCAGCAGCCCTGCGGGTAGCAATCAGCCCCAGCATTTT	CASSPAGSNQPQHF
.	.	TRBV12-5	TRBJ2-2	TGTGCTAGTGGCCGGGACTCCACCGGGGAGCTGTTTTTT	CASGRDSTGELFF
.	.	TRBV25-1	TRBJ2-7	TGTGCCAGCAGTGGGTGGGGACCGGGACCAAAGGACGAGCAGTACTTC	CASSGWGPGPKDEQYF
.	.	TRBV7-9	TRBJ1-2	TGTGCCAGCAGCTTTGGGGGGCGCGGCGGCTACACCTTC	CASSFGGRGGYTF
.	.	TRBV15	TRBJ1-2	TGTGCCACCAGCCCACAAGGAACAGGCTATGGCTACACCTTC	CATSPQGTGYGYTF
.	few	TRBV9	TRBJ1-1	TGTGCCAGCAGCGTAGGGTTGACAGCTGGGAACACTGAAGCTTTCTTT	CASSVGLTAGNTEAFF
.	.	TRBV27	TRBJ2-7	TGTGCCAGCAGTTTGGGGAGCCTCTACGAGCAGTACTTC	CASSLGSLYEQYF
.	.	TRBV19	TRBJ2-2	TGTGCCAGTATAGGGGATCCCGGGGAGCTGTTTTTT	CASIGDPGELFF
.	.	TRBV7-9	TRBJ1-5	TGTGCCAGCAGCTTAGACTGGGGGGTCGGGGATAGCAATCAGCCCCAGCATTTT	CASSLDWGVGDSNQPQHF
.	.	TRBV7-9	TRBJ2-1	TGTGCCAGCAGCCCACAGGGCGGTGAGCAGTTCTTC	CASSPQGGEQFF
TRBD2	.	TRBV4-1	TRBJ2-2	TGCGCCAGCAGCCAAGACCTAGCGGGAGAAATCGGGGAGCTGTTTTTT	CASSQDLAGEIGELFF
.	.	TRBV4-1	TRBJ2-1	TGCGCCAGCAGCCAAGTGGGGGGTACTGTGCAGTTCTTC	CASSQVGGTVQFF
.	once	TRBV27	TRBJ2-7	TGTGCCAGCAGTTTATCACCAGGGAGCTCCTACGAGCAGTACTTC	CASSLSPGSSYEQYF
TRBD2	.	TRBV9	TRBJ2-3	TGTGCCAGCAGCGTGAGCGGGGGGGGCCCATCAGATACGCAGTATTTT	CASSVSGGGPSDTQYF
TRBD1	.	TRBV12-5	TRBJ1-2	TGTGCTAGTGGAGGGACAGGGGGCAATAACTATGGCTACACCTTC	CASGGTGGNNYGYTF
TRBD1	few	TRBV4-3	TRBJ1-5	TGCGCCAGCAGCTCGACAGGGGACCCAAATCAGCCCCAGCATTTT	CASSSTGDPNQPQHF
.	.	TRBV6-4	TRBJ2-2	TGTGCCAGCAGTGAGCAGGGGGGAGACACCGGGGAGCTGTTTTTT	CASSEQGGDTGELFF
TRBD2	.	TRBV7-9	TRBJ2-5	TGTGCCAGCAGCGTGGTTAGCGGGGGGGCCGCGGAGACCCAGTACTTC	CASSVVSGGAAETQYF
.	.	TRBV7-6	TRBJ1-2	TGCGCCAGCAGCTTAGCTGGGGCAAGAGGATATGGCTACACCTTC	CASSLAGARGYGYTF
.	.	TRBV7-9	TRBJ2-7	TGTGCCAGCAGCTTCCCGACAGGAGCCCCCCCCTACGAGCAGTACTTC	CASSFPTGAPPYEQYF
TRBD2	.	TRBV10-3	TRBJ2-2	TGTGCCATCAGTACTAGCGGGAGGGTCGCCGGGGAGCTGTTTTTT	CAISTSGRVAGELFF
.	few	TRBV10-2	TRBJ1-5	TGCGCCAGCAGTGAGTCCACAGGGCTACCTAGCAATCAGCCCCAGCATTTT	CASSESTGLPSNQPQHF
TRBD2	.	TRBV5-1	TRBJ2-3	TGCGCCAGCAGCTCAAATAGCGGGGGGCCTTTGGATACGCAGTATTTT	CASSSNSGGPLDTQYF
.	.	TRBV9	TRBJ2-2	TGTGCCAGCAGCCATTTCCGCGGGGGCCCTCCCACCGGGGAGCTGTTTTTT	CASSHFRGGPPTGELFF
.	.	TRBV7-9	TRBJ1-1	TGTGCCAGCAGTCCCTGGGCGGGGCGTTTAACTGAAGCTTTCTTT	CASSPWAGRLTEAFF
.	.	TRBV28	TRBJ2-7	TGTGCCAGCATCCCCCTTCGGGACTACGAGCAGTACTTC	CASIPLRDYEQYF
TRBD2	.	TRBV11-2	TRBJ2-7	TGTGCCAGCAGCAGACTAGCGGGAGAAGTCTACGAGCAGTACTTC	CASSRLAGEVYEQYF
.	.	TRBV27	TRBJ1-1	TGTGCCAGCAGTAGTGGGAACACTGAAGCTTTCTTT	CASSSGNTEAFF
TRBD1	.	TRBV6-5	TRBJ1-2	TGTGCCAGCAGCCTAGGGGAGGGGGCAGGAAGCACCTTC	CASSLGEGAGSTF
TRBD2	.	TRBV11-2	TRBJ2-4	TGTGCCAGCAGCTTAGTAACTAGCGGGGGCCATAAAAACATTCAGTACTTC	CASSLVTSGGHKNIQYF
.	.	TRBV27	TRBJ1-2	TGTGCCAGCAGGGGAGGGAATGGGGCTATAGACTATGGCTACACCTTC	CASRGGNGAIDYGYTF
TRBD1	.	TRBV7-9	TRBJ2-7	TGTGCCAGCAGCCATGACCGGGACAGGGGTTACGAGCAGTACTTC	CASSHDRDRGYEQYF
TRBD1	.	TRBV23-1	TRBJ2-3	TGCGCCAGCAGTCAATGGACAGGGGGCGCGGATACGCAGTATTTT	CASSQWTGGADTQYF
TRBD2	.	TRBV6-4	TRBJ2-1	TGTGCCAGCGCGCGTGGGGAGGGCTCCTACAATGAGCAGTTCTTC	CASARGEGSYNEQFF
.	.	TRBV11-2	TRBJ1-6	TGTGCCAGCAGCTTAGTTCAGTATAATTCACCCCTCCACTTT	CASSLVQYNSPLHF
.	once	TRBV19	TRBJ2-2	TGTGCCAGTCGGATGGGCGGCCCACGGTGGGTCACCGGGGAGCTGTTTTTT	CASRMGGPRWVTGELFF
.	.	TRBV7-9	TRBJ2-7	TGTGCCAGCAGCTTAGGGCAGGACGCCTACTACGAGCAGTACTTC	CASSLGQDAYYEQYF
.	.	TRBV13	TRBJ2-7	TGTGCCAGCAGCTCTGGAACCTACGAGCAGTACTTC	CASSSGTYEQYF
TRBD1	.	TRBV5-4	TRBJ2-5	TGTGCCAGCAGCTTGGCCGGGGAGGACAGGGCGGAGACCCAGTACTTC	CASSLAGEDRAETQYF
.	.	TRBV19	TRBJ2-7	TGTGCCAGTAGCCTCCGCGTTGGGACTGCCTACGAGCAGTACTTC	CASSLRVGTAYEQYF